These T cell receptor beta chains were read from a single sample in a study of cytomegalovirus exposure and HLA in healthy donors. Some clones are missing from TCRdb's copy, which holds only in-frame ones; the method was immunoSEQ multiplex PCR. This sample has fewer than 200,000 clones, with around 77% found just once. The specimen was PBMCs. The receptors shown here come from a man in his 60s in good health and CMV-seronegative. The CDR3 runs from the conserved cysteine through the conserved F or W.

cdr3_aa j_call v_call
CASSQEIRPGQLTDTQYF TRBJ2-3 TRBV4-2
CASSSGGSGNSPLHF TRBJ1-6 TRBV7-9
CASSLWQGAGTQYF TRBJ2-3 TRBV5-1
CAISDTGNQPQHF TRBJ1-5 TRBV10-3
CASSQTGQLSGNTIYF TRBJ1-3 TRBV7-8
CASKAGGLWDTQYF TRBJ2-3 TRBV10-2
CASSLAPRDSYNEQFF TRBJ2-1 TRBV5-4
CASSTPGNTEAFF TRBJ1-1 TRBV4-2
CASSTLQGTWDYEQYF TRBJ2-7 TRBV19
CATRQTVGVTDTQYF TRBJ2-3 TRBV10-3
CASSPTLNTEAFF TRBJ1-1 TRBV6-1
CAISESGGGATDTQYF TRBJ2-3 TRBV10-3
CASSPTGVRTEAFF TRBJ1-1 TRBV28
CAGTERNTEAFF TRBJ1-1 TRBV7-9
CASSTYSGNTIYF TRBJ1-3 TRBV2
CASSNGLAETQYF TRBJ2-5 TRBV9
CASSPDRALQETQYF TRBJ2-5 TRBV5-4
CASSPRTGTYNEQFF TRBJ2-1 TRBV4-3
CASSPPPGNEQFF TRBJ2-1 TRBV6-5